The entry below describes one TCR beta chain. These data are taken from a study of blood T cell repertoires in COVID-19. Looking at the study overall: Spain, Italy and the United States supplied samples that represented acute and convalescent COVID-19. The analysed material was cDNA or gDNA that came from T cells, B-cell-depleted T cells, or PBMCs.

TCRdb's copy holds only in-frame clones and misses some; the assay was immunoSEQ multiplex PCR. The sample consists of some 200,000 clones, approximately 90% of them appearing once. The clonotype was recovered from a man in his 70s with acute or convalescent COVID-19. Material: peripheral blood.

This CDR3 reads CASSRRQGSMDNEQFF. The CDR3 DNA reads as TGTGCCAGCAGCCGTCGACAGGGGTCGATGGATAATGAGCAGTTCTTC. This rearrangement joins TRBV7-2 to TRBJ2-1, with 8 positions matching TRBD1. V lost 5 bases to trimming and J lost 7 bases; unmatched junction nucleotides: 13. Germline V CDR1 and CDR2: SGHTA, FQGNSA. The CDR3 length is 16 residues.